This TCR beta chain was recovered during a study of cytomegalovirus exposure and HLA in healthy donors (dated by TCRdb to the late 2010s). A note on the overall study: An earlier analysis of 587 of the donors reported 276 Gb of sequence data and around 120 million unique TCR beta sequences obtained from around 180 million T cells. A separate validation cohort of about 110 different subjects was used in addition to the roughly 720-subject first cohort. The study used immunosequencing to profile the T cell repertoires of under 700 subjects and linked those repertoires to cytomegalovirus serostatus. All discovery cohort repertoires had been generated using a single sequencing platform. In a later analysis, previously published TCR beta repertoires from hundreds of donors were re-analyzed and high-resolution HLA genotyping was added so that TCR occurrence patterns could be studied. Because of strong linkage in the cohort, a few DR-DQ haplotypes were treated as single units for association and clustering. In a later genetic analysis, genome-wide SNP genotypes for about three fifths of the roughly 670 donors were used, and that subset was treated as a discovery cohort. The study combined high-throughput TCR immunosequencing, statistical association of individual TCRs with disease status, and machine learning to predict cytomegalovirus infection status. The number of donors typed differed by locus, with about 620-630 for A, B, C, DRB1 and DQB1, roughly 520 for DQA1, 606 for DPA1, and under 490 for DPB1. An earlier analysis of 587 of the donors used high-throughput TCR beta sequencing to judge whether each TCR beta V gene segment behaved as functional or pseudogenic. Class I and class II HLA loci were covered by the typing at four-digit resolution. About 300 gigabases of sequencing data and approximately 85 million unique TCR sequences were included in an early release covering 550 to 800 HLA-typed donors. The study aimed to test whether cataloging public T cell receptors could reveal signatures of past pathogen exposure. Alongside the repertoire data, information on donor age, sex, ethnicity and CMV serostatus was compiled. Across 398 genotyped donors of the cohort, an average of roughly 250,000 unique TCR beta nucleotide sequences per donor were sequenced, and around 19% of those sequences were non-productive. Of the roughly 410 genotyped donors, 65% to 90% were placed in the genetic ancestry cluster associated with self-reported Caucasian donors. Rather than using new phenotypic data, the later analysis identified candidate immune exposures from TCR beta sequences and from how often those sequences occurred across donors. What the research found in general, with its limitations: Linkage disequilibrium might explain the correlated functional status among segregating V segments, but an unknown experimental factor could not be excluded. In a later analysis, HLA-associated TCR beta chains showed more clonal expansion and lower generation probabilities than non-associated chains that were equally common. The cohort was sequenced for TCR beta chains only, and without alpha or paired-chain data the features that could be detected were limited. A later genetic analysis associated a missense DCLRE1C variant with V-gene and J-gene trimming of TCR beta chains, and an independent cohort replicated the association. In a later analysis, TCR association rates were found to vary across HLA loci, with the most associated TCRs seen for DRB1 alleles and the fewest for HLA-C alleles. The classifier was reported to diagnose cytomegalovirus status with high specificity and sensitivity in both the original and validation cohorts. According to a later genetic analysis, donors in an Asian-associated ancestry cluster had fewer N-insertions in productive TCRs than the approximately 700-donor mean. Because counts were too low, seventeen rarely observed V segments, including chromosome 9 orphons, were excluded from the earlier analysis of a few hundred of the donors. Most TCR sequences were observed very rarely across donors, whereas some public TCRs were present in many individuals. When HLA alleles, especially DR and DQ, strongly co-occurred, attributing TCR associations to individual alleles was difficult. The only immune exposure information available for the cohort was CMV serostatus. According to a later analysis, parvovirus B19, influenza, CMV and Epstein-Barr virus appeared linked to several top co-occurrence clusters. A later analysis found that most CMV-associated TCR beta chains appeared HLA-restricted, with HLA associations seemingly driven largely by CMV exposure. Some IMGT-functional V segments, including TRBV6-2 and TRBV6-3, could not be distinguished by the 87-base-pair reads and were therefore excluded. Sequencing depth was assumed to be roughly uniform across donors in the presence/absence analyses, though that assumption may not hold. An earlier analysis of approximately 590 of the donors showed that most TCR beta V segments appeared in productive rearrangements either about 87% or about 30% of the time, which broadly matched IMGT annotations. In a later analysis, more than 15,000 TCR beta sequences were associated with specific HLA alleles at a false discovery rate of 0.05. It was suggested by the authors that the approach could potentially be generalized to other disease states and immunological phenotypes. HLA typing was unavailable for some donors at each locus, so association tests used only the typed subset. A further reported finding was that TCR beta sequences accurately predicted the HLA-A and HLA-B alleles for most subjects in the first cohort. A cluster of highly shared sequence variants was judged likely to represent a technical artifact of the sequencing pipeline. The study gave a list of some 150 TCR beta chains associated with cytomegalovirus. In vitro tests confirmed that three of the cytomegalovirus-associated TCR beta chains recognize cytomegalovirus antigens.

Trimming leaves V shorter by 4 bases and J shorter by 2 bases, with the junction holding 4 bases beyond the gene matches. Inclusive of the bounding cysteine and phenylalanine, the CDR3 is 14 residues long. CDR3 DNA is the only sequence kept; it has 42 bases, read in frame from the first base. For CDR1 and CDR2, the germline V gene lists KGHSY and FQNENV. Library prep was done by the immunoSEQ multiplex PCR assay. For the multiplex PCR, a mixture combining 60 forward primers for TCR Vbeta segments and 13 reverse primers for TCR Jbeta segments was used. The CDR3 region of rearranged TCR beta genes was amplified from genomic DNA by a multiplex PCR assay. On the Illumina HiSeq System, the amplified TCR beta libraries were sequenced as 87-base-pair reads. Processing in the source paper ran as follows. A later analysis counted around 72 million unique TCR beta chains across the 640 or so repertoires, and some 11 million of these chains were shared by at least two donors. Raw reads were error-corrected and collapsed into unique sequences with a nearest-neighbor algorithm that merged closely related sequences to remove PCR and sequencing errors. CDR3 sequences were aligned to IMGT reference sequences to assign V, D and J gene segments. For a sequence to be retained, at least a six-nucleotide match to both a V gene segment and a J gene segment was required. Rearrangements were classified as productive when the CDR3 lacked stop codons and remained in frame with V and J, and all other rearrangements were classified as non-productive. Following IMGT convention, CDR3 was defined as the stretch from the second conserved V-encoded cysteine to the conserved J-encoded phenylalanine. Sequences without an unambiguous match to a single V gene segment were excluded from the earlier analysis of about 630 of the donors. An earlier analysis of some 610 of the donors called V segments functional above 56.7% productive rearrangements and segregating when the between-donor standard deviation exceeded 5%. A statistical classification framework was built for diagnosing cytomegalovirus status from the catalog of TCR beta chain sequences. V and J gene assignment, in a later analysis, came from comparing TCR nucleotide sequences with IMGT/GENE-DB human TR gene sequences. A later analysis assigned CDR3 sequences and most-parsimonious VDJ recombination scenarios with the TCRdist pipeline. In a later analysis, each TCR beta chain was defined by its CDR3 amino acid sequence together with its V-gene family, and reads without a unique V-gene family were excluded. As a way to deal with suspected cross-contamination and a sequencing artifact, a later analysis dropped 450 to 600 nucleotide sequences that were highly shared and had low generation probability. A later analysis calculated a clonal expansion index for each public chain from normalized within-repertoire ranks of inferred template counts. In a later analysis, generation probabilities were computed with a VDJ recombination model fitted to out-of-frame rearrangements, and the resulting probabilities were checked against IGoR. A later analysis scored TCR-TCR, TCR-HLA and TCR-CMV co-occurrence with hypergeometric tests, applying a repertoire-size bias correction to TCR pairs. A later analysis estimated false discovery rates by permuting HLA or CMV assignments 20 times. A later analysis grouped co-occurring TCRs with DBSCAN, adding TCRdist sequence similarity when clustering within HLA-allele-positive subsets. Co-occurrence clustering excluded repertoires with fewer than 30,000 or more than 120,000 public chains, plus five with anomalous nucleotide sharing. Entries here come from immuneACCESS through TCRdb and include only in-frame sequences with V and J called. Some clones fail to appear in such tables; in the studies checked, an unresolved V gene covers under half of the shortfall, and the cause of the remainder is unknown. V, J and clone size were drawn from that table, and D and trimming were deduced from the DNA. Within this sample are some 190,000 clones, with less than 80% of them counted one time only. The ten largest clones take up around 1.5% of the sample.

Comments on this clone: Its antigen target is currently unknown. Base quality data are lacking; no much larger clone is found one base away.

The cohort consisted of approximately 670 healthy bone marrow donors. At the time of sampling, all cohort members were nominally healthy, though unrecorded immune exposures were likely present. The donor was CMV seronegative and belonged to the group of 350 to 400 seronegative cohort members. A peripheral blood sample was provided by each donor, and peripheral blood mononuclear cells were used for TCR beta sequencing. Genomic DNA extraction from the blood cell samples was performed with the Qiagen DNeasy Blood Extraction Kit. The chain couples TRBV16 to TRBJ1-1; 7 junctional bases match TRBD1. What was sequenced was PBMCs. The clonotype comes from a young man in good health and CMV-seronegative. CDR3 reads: CASSRQGLNTEAFF. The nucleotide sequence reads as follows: TGTGCCAGCAGCCGACAGGGTCTCAACACTGAAGCTTTCTTT.